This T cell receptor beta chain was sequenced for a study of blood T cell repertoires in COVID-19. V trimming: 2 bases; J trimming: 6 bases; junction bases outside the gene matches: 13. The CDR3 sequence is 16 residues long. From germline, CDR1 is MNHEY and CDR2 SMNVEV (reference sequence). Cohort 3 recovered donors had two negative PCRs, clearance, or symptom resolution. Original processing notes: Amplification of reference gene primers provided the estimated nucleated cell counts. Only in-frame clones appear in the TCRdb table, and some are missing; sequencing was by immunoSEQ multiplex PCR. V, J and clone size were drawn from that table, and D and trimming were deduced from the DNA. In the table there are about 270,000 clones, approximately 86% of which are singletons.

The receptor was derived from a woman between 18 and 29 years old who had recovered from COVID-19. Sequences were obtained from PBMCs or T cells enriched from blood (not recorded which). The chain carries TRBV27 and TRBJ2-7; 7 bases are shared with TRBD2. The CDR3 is CASSLSLAASNGEQYF. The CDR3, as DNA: TGTGCCAGCAGTTTAAGTCTAGCGGCCTCGAACGGCGAGCAGTACTTC.